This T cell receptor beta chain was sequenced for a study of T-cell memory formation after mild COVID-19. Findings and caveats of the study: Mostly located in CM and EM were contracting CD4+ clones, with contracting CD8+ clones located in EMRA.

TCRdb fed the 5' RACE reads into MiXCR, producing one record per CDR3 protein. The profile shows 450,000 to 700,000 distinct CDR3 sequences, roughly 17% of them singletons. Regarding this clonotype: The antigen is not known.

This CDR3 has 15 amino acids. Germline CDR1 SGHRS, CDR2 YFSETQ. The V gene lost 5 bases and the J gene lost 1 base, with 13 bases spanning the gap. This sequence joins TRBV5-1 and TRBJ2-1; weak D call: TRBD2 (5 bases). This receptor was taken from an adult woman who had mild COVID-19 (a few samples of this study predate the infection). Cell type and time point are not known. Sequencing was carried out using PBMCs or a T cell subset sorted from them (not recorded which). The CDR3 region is CASSLLGISYNEQFF. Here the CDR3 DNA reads TGCGCCAGCAGTCTACTCGGGATTTCCTACAATGAGCAGTTCTTC.